Described below is a single T cell receptor beta chain sequence and its context. These data come from a study of blood T cell repertoires in COVID-19. Looking at the study overall: Acute and convalescent COVID-19 samples came from the United States, Italy and Spain. In each case, the material was cDNA or gDNA derived from T cells, B-cell-depleted T cells, or PBMCs.

Original processing notes: Amplification of reference gene primers was used by the study to estimate nucleated cell counts. Produced via immunoSEQ multiplex PCR; TCRdb's table is partial and in-frame only. V and J calls and clone size come straight from that table; D and trimming were deduced from the DNA. The sample comprises around 160,000 clones, 80% to 90% of which are singletons, and approximately 40% rests with the top ten. V shed 1 base and J shed 6 bases, with 13 bases lying between them. CDR3 length equals 15 residues. CDR1 and CDR2 from the germline V gene are SGHTA and FQGNSA. Sequencing used peripheral blood. This chain links TRBV7-2 with TRBJ1-5, with D perhaps matching TRBD1 (5 bases). This TCR was sampled from a human donor in a cohort sampled during active COVID-19. The chain's CDR3 is CASSLGSWGVQPQHF. CDR3 nucleotides: TGTGCCAGCAGCTTAGGGAGTTGGGGGGTTCAGCCCCAGCATTTT.